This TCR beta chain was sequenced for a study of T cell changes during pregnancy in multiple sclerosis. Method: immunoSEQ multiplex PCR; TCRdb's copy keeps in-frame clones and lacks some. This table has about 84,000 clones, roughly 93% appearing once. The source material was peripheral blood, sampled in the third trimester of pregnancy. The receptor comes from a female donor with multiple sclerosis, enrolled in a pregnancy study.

CDR3 sequence: CASSQTHPGDQGYTF. CDR3 DNA: TGCGCCAGCAGCCAGACACATCCAGGGGATCAGGGCTACACCTTC. This rearrangement joins TRBV4-1 to TRBJ1-2; D perhaps matches TRBD1 (6 bases). Per the germline V gene, CDR1 is MGHRA and CDR2 is YSYEKL. Trimming cost V 3 bases and J 8 bases, with 19 bases left between them. The CDR3 length is 15 residues.